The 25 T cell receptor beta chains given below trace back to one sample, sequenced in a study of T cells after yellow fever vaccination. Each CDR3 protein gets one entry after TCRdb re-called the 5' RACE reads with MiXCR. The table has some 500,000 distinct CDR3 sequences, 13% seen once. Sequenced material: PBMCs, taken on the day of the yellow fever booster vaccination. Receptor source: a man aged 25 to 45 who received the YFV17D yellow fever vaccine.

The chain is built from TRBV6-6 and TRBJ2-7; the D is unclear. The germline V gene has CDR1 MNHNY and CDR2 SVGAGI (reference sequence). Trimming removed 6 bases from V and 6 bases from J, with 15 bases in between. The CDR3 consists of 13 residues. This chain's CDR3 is CASSRAKVGEQYF. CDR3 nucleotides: TGTGCCAGCAGCCGGGCAAAAGTGGGCGAGCAGTACTTC.

CDR3: CSAPDRENYGYTF. CDR3 nucleotides: TGCAGTGCCCCGGACAGGGAAAACTATGGCTACACCTTC. The gene calls are TRBV20-1 and TRBJ1-2, with TRBD1 matching 8 bases. This CDR3 is built from 13 residues. Per the germline V gene, CDR1 is DFQATT and CDR2 is SNEGSKA (reference sequence). V lost 6 bases, J lost 2 bases, and 5 bases stayed unmatched.

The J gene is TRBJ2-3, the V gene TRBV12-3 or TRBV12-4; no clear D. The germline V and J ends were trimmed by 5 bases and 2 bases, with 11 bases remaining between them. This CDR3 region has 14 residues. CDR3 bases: TGTGCCAGCAGTCCTAATACGATCACAGATACGCAGTATTTT. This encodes CASSPNTITDTQYF.

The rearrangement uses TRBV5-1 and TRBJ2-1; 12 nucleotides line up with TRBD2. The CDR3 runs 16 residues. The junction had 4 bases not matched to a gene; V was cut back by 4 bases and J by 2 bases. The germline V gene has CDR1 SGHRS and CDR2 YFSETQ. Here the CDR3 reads CASSASSGRAYNEQFF. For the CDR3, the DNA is TGCGCCAGCAGCGCCTCTAGCGGGAGGGCCTACAATGAGCAGTTCTTC.

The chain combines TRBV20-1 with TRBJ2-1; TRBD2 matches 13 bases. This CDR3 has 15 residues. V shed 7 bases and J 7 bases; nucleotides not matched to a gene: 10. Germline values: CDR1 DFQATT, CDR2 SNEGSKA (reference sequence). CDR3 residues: CSVWKGLAGSNEQFF. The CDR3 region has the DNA TGCAGTGTTTGGAAGGGACTAGCGGGATCAAATGAGCAGTTCTTC.

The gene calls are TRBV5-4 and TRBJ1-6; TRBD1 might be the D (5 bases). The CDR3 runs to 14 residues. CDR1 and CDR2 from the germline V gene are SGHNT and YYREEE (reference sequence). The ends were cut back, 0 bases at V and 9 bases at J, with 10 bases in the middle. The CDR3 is CASSLDQGSSPLHF. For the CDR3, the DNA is TGTGCCAGCAGCTTGGACCAGGGTAGTTCACCCCTCCACTTT.

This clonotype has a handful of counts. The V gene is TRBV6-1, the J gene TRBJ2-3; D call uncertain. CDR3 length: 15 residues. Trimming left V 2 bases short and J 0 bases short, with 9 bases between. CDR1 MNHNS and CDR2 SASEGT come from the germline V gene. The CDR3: CASSEPASSTDTQYF. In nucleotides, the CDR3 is TGTGCCAGCAGTGAACCAGCGTCGAGCACAGATACGCAGTATTTT.

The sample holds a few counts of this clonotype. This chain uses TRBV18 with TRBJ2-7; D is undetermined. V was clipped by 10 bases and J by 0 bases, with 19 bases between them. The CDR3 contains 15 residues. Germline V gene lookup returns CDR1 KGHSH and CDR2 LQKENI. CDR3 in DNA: TGTGCCACCGCTCGTACAACCACAAGCTCCTACGAGCAGTACTTC. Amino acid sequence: CATARTTTSSYEQYF.

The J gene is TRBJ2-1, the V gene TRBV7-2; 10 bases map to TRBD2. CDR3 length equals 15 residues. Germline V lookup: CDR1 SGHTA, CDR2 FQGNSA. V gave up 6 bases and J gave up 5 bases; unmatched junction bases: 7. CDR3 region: CASSRTSGTHNEQFF. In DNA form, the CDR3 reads TGTGCCAGCAGTAGAACTAGCGGGACCCACAATGAGCAGTTCTTC.

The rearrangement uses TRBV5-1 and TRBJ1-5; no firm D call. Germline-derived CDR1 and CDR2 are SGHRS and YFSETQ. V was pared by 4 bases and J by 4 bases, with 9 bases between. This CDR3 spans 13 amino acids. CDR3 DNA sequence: TGCGCCAGCAGCCCGATGGGTAATCAGCCCCAGCATTTT. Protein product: CASSPMGNQPQHF.

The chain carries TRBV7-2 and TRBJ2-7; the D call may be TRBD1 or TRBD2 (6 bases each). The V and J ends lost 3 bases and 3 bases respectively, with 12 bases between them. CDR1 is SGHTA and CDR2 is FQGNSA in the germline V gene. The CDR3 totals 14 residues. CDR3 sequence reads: CASSLRDNGYEQYF. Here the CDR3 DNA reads TGTGCCAGCAGCTTGCGGGACAACGGCTACGAGCAGTACTTC.

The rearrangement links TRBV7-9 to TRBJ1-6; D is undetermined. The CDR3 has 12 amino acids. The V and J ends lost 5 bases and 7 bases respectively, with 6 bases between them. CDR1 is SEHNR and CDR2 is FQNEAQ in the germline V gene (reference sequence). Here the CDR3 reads CASSPTNSPLHF. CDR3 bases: TGTGCCAGCAGCCCAACAAATTCACCCCTCCACTTT.

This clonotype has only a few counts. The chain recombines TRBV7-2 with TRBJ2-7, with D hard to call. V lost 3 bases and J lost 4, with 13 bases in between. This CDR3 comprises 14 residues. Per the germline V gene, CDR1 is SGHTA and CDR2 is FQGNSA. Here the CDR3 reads CASSFGHRGYEQYF. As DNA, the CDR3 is TGTGCCAGCAGCTTCGGTCACCGTGGGTACGAGCAGTACTTC.

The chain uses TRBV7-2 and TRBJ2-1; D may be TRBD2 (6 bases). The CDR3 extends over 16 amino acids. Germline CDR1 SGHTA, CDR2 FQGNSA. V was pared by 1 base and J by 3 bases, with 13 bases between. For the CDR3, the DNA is TGTGCCAGCAGCTTAGAGAGTAGCGGAGACTACAATGAGCAGTTCTTC. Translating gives CASSLESSGDYNEQFF.

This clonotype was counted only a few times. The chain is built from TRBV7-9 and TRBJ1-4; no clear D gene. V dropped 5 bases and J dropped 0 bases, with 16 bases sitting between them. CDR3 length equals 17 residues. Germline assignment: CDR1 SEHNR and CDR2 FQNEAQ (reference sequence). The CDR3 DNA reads TGTGCCAGCAGCCGACCACAGCTAATTGCAACTAATGAAAAACTGTTTTTT. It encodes CASSRPQLIATNEKLFF. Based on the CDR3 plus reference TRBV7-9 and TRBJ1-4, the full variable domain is DTGVSQNPRHKITKRGQNVTFRCDPISEHNRLYWYRQTLGQGPEFLTYFQNEAQLEKSRLLSDRFSAERPKGSFSTLEIQRTEQGDSAMYLCASSRPQLIATNEKLFFGSGTQLSVL.

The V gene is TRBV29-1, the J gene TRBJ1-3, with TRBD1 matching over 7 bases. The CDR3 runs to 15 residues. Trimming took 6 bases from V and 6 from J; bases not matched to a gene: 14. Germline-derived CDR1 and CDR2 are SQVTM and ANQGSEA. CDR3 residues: CSVLGTARGENTIYF. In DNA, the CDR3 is TGCAGCGTCCTCGGGACAGCCCGCGGGGAAAACACCATATATTTT.

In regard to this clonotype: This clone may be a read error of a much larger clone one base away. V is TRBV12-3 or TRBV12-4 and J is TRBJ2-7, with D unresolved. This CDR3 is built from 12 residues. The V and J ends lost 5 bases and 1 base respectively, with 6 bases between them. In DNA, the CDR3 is TGTGCCAGCAGTACAGAGTCCTACGAGCAGTACTTC. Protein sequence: CASSTESYEQYF.

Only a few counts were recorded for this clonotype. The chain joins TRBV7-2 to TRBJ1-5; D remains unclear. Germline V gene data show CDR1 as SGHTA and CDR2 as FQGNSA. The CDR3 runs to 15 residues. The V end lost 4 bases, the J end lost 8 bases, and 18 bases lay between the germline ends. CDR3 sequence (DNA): TGTGCCAGCAGCTCCACTCCAGCGGTCTGGGAGCCCCAGCATTTT. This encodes CASSSTPAVWEPQHF.

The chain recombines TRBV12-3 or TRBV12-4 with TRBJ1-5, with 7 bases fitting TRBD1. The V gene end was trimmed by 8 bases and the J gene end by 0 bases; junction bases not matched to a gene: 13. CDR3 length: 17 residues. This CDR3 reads CASGSSGQRYSNQPQHF. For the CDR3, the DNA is TGTGCCAGCGGTAGTTCGGGACAGAGGTATAGCAATCAGCCCCAGCATTTT.

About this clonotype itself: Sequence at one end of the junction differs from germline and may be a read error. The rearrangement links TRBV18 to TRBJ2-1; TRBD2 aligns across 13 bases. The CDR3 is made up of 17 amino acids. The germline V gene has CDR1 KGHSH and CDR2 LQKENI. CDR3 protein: CASSPPGTSGDDNEQFF. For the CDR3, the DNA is TGTGCCAGCTCTCCACCTGGGACTAGCGGGGATGACAATGAGCAGTTCTTC.

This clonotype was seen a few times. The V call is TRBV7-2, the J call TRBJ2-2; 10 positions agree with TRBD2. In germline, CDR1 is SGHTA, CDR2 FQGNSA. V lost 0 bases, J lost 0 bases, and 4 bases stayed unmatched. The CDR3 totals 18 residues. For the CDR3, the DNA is TGTGCCAGCAGCTTAGCTGCACTAGCGGGAACGAACACCGGGGAGCTGTTTTTT. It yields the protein CASSLAALAGTNTGELFF.

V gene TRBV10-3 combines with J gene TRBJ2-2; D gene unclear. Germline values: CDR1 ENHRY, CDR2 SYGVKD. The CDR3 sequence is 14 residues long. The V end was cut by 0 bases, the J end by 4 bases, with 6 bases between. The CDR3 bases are TGTGCCATCAGTGAGTCCCTTGGCACCGGGGAGCTGTTTTTT. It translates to CAISESLGTGELFF.

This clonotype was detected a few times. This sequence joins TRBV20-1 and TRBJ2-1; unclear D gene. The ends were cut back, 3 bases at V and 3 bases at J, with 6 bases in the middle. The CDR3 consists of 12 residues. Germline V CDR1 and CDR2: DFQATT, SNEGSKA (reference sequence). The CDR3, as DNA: TGCAGTGCTAGCCGGCACTACAATGAGCAGTTCTTC. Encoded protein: CSASRHYNEQFF.

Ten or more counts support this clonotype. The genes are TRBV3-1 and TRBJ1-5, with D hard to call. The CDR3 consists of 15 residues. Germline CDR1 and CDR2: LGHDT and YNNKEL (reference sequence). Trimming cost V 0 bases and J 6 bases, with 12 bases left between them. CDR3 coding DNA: TGTGCCAGCAGCCAAGATCAAACATTTGGTCAGCCCCAGCATTTT. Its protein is CASSQDQTFGQPQHF. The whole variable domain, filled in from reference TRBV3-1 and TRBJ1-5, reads DTAVSQTPKYLVTQMGNDKSIKCEQNLGHDTMYWYKQDSKKFLKIMFSYNNKELIINETVPNRFSPKSPDKAHLNLHINSLELGDSAVYFCASSQDQTFGQPQHFGDGTRLSIL.

CDR3 sequence reads: CAICLRTSGRASYNEQFF. CDR3 bases: TGTGCCATCTGTCTCCGGACTAGCGGGAGGGCCTCCTACAATGAGCAGTTCTTC. The chain carries TRBV2 and TRBJ2-1; 15 nucleotides agree with TRBD2. Per germline, CDR1 SNHLY and CDR2 FYNNEI. The ends lost 10 bases at V and 0 bases at J; junction bases unmatched: 10. The CDR3 is 18 amino acids.